The 3 T cell receptor beta chains given below trace back to one sample, sequenced in a study of cytomegalovirus exposure and HLA in healthy donors. A multiplex PCR was run with 60 Vbeta primers and 13 Jbeta primers. Some clones are missing from TCRdb's copy, which holds only in-frame ones; the method was immunoSEQ multiplex PCR. Of approximately 140,000 clones listed, 78% were seen once; the top ten hold around 5.9%. The sample comprised PBMCs. The receptors derive from a woman in her thirties or forties in good health and CMV-seropositive.

In DNA form, the CDR3 reads TGTGCCAGCAGCACCAGATTATTCCGTGGAAACACCATATATTTT. Translating it yields CASSTRLFRGNTIYF. This chain uses TRBV5-6 with TRBJ1-3; the D is unclear. The CDR3 consists of 15 residues. The germline V and J ends were trimmed by 4 bases and 3 bases, with 14 bases remaining between them. Looked up from germline, CDR1 is SGHDT and CDR2 is YYEEEE.

On this clone itself: Compared with germline, one end of the junction differs, possibly owing to a read error. V usage is TRBV7-9 and J usage is TRBJ1-1; no clear D gene. Germline assignment: CDR1 SEHNR and CDR2 FQNEAQ (reference sequence). The CDR3 length is 14 residues. CDR3 region: CSSSPGGALAEAFF. The CDR3 DNA follows: TGTTCCAGCAGCCCTGGAGGTGCCCTCGCTGAAGCTTTCTTT. Variable domain in full (rest from reference TRBV7-9 and TRBJ1-1): DTGVSQNPRHKITKRGQNVTFRCDPISEHNRLYWYRQTLGQGPEFLTYFQNEAQLEKSRLLSDRFSAERPKGSFSTLEIQRTEQGDSAMYLCSSSPGGALAEAFFGQGTRLTVV.

The chain uses TRBV15 and TRBJ1-1; D is unclear. Germline values: CDR1 LNHNV, CDR2 YYDKDF (reference sequence). Trimming cost V 1 base and J 1 base, with 10 bases left between them. This CDR3 is 15 amino acids long. CDR3 sequence reads: CATSRAGTGNTEAFF. In DNA, the CDR3 is TGTGCCACCAGCAGAGCGGGTACCGGGAACACTGAAGCTTTCTTT.